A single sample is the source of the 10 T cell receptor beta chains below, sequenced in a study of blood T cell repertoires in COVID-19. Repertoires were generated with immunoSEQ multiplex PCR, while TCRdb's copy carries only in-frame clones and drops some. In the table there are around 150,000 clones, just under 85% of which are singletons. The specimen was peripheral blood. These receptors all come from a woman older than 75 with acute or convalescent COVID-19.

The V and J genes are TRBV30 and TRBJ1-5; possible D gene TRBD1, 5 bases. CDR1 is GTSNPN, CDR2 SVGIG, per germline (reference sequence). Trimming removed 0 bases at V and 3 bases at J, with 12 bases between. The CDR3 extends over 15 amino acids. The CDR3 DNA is TGTGCCTGGAGTGTAGGTAGACAGAACAATCAGCCCCAGCATTTT. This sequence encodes CAWSVGRQNNQPQHF.

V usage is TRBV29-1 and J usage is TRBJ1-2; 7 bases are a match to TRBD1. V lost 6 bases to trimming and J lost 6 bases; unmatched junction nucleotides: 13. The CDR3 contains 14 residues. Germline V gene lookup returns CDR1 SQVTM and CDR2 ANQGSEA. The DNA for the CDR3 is TGCAGCGTGACCTCCGGGACAGTGGTACATGGCTACACCTTC. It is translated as CSVTSGTVVHGYTF.

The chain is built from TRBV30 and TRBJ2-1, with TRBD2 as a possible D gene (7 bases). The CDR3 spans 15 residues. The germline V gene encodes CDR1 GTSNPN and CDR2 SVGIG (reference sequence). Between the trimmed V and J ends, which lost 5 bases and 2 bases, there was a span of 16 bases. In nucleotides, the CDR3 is TGTGCCTGGGACGGGGGGCACGCAGCCTACAATGAGCAGTTCTTC. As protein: CAWDGGHAAYNEQFF.

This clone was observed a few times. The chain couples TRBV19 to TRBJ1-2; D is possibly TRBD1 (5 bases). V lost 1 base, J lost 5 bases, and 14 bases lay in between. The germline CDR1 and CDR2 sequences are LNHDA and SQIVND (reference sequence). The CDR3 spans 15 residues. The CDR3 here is CASSIVVDRPYGYTF. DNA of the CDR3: TGTGCCAGTAGTATAGTCGTCGACAGACCTTATGGCTACACCTTC.

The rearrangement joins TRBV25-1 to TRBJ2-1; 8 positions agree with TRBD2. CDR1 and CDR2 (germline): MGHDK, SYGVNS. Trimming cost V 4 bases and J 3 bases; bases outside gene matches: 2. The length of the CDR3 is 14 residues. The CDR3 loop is CASSVTSGYNEQFF. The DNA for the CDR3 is TGTGCCAGCAGTGTTACTAGCGGCTACAATGAGCAGTTCTTC.

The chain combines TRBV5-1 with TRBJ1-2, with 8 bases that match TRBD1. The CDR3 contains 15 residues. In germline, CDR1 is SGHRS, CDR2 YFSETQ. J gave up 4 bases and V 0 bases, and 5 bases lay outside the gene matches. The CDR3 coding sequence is TGCGCCAGCAGCTTGGGGACAGGGCTACTCTATGGCTACACCTTC. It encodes CASSLGTGLLYGYTF.

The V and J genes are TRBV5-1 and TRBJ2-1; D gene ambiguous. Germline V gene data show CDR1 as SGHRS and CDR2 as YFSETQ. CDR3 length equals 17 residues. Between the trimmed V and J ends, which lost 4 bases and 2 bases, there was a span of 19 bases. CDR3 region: CASSVDLLTTAYNEQFF. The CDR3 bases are TGCGCCAGCAGCGTCGACTTACTAACCACGGCCTACAATGAGCAGTTCTTC.

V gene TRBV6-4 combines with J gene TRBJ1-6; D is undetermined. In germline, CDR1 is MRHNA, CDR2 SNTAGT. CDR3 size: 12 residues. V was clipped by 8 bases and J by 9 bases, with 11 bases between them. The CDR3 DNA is TGTGCCAGCCTAGTCGTGGGTTCACCCCTCCACTTT. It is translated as CASLVVGSPLHF.

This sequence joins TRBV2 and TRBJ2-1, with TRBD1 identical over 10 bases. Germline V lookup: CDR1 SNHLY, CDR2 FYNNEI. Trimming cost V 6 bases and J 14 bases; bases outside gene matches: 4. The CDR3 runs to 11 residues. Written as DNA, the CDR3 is TGTGCCAGCAGCCCGGGACAGGGGAAGTTCTTC. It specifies CASSPGQGKFF. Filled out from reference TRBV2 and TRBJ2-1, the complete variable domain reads EPEVTQTPSHQVTQMGQEVILRCVPISNHLYFYWYRQILGQKVEFLVSFYNNEISEKSEIFDDQFSVERPDGSNFTLKIRSTKLEDSAMYFCASSPGQGKFFGPGTRLTVL.

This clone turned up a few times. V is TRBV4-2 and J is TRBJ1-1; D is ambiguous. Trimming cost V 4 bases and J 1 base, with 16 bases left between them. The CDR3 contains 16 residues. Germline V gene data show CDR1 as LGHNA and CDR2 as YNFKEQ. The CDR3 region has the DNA TGTGCCAGCAGCCGCAATGAGGTGGAGTCGAACACTGAAGCTTTCTTT. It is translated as CASSRNEVESNTEAFF.